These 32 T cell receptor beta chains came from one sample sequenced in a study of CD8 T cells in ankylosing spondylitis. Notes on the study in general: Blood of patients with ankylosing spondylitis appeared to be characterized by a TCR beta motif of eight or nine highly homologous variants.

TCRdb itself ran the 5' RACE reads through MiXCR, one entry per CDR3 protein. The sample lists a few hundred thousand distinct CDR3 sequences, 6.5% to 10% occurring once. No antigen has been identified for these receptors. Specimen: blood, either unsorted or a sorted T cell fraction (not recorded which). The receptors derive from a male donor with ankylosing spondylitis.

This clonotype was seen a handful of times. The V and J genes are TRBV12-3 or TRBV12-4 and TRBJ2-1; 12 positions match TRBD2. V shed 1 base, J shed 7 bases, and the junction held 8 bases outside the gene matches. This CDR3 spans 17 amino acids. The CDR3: CASSLVVLAGGRNEQFF. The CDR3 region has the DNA TGTGCCAGCAGTTTAGTAGTCCTAGCGGGAGGGAGAAATGAGCAGTTCTTC.

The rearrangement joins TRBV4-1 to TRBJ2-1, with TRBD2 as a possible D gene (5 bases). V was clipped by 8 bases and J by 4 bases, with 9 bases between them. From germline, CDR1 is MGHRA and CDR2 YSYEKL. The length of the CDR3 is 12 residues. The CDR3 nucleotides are TGCGCCAGCGTTGGCGGGTACAATGAGCAGTTCTTC. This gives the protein CASVGGYNEQFF.

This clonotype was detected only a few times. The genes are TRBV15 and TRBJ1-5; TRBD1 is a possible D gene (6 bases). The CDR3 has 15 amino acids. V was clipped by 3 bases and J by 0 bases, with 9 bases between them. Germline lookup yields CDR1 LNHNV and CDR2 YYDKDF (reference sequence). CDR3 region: CATSSGGASNQPQHF. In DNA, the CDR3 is TGTGCCACCAGCAGCGGGGGGGCTAGCAATCAGCCCCAGCATTTT. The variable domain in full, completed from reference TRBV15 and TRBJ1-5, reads DAMVIQNPRYQVTQFGKPVTLSCSQTLNHNVMYWYQQKSSQAPKLLFHYYDKDFNNEADTPDNFQSRRPNTSFCFLDIRSPGLGDTAMYLCATSSGGASNQPQHFGDGTRLSIL.

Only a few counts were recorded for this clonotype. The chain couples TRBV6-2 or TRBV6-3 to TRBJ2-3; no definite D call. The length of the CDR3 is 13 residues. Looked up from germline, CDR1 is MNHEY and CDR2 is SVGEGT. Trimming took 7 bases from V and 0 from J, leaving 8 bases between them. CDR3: CASKMASTDTQYF. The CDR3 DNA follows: TGTGCCAGCAAAATGGCTAGCACAGATACGCAGTATTTT.

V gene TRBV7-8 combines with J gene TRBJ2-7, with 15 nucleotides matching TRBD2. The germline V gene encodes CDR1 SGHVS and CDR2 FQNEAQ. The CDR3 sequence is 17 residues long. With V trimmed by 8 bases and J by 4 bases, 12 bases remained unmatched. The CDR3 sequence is CASGPAGLAGGTYEQYF. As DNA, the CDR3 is TGTGCCAGCGGCCCCGCGGGACTAGCGGGAGGTACATACGAGCAGTACTTC.

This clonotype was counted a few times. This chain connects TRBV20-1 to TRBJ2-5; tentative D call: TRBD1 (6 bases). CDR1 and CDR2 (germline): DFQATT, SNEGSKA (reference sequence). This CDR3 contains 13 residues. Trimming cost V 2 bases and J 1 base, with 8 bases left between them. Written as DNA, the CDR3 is TGCAGTGCTAGAACAGGGTTCCAAGAGACCCAGTACTTC. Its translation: CSARTGFQETQYF.

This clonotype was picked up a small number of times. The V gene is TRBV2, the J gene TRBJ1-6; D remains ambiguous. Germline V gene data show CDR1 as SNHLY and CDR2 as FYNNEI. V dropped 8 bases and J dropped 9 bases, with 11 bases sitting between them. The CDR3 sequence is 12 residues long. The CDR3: CASLEPGSPLHF. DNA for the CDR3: TGTGCCAGCCTAGAGCCCGGTTCACCCCTCCACTTT.

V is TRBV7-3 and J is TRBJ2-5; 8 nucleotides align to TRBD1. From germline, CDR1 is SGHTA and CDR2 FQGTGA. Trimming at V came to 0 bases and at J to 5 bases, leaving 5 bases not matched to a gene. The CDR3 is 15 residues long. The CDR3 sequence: CASSLTTGVSETQYF. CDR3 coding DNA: TGTGCCAGCAGCTTAACGACAGGGGTCTCGGAGACCCAGTACTTC.

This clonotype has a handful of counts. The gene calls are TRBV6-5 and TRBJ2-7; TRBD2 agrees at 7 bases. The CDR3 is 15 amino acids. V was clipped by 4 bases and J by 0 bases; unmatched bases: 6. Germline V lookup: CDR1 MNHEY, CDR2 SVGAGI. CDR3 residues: CASSSGGKSSYEQYF. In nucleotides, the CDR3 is TGTGCCAGCAGTTCCGGGGGGAAGAGCTCCTACGAGCAGTACTTC.

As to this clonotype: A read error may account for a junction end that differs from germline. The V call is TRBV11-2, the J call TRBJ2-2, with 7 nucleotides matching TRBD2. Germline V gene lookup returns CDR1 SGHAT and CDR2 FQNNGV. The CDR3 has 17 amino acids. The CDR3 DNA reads TGTGCCGGCAGCGCTATAGCAGCGGGACTTCTCACCGGGGAGCTGTTTTTT. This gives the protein CAGSAIAAGLLTGELFF.

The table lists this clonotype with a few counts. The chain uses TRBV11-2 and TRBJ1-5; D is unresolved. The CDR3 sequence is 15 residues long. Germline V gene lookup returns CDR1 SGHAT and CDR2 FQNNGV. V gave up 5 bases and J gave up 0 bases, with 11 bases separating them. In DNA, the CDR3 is TGTGCCAGCAGCGAAAGCGGAAATAGCAATCAGCCCCAGCATTTT. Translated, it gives CASSESGNSNQPQHF.

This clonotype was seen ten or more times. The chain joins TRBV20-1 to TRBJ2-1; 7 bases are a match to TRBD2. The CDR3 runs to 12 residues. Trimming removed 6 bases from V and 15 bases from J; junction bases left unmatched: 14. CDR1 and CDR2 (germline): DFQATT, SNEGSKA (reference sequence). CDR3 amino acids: CSAERDLLRAFF. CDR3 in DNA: TGCAGTGCGGAGCGGGACCTCCTACGTGCGTTCTTC.

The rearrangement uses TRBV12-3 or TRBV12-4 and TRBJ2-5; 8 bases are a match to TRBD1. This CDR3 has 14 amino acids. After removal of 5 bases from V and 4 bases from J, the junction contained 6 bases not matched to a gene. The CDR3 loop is CASSPDRVTETQYF. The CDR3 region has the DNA TGTGCCAGCAGTCCGGACAGGGTAACAGAGACCCAGTACTTC.

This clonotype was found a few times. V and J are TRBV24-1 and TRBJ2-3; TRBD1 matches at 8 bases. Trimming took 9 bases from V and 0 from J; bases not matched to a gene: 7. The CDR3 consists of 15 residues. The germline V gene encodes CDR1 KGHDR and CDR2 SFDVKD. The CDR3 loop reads CATGRRQGSTDTQYF. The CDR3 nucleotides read TGTGCCACCGGAAGAAGACAGGGGAGCACAGATACGCAGTATTTT.

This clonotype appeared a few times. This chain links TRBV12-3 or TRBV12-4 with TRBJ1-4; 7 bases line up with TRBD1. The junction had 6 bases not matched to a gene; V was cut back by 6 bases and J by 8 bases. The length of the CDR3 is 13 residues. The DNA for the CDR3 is TGTGCCAGCAGCCGACAGGGAGGCGAAAAACTGTTTTTT. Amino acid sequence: CASSRQGGEKLFF.

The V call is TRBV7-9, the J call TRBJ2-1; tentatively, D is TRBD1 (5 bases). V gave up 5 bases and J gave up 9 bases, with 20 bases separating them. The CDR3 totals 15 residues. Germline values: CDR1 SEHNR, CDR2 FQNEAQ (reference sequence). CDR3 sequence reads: CASSPVGVPPREQFF. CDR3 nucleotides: TGTGCCAGCAGCCCGGTAGGGGTCCCGCCACGTGAGCAGTTCTTC.

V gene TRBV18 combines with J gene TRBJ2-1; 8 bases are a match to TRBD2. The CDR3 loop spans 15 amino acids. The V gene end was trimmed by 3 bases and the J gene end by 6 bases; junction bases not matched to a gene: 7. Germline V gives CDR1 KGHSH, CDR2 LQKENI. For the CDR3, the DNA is TGTGCCAGCTCACCCGCGGGAGGCGGGGGCAATGAGCAGTTCTTC. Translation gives CASSPAGGGGNEQFF.

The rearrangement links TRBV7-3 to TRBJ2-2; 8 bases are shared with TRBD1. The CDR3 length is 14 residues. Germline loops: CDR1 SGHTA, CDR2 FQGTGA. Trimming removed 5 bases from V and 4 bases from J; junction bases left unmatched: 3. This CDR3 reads CASSGGTGTGELFF. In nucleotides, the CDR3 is TGTGCCAGCAGCGGTGGGACAGGCACCGGGGAGCTGTTTTTT.

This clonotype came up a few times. In nucleotides, the CDR3 is TGCGCCAGCAGCCCCGAGCAAAGCGGGAGTGGGTACGAGCAGTACTTC. Amino acid sequence: CASSPEQSGSGYEQYF. The V call is TRBV4-3, the J call TRBJ2-7; 8 nucleotides line up with TRBD2. Per the germline V gene, CDR1 is LGHNA and CDR2 is YSLEER. This CDR3 region has 16 residues. J gave up 4 bases and V 4 bases, and 12 bases lay outside the gene matches.

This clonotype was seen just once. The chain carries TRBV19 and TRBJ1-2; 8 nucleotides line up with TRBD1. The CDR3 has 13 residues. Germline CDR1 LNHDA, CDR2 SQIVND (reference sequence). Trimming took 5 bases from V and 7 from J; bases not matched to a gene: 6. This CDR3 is CASSVDRGTGYTF. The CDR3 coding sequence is TGTGCCAGTAGTGTCGACAGGGGTACTGGCTACACCTTC.

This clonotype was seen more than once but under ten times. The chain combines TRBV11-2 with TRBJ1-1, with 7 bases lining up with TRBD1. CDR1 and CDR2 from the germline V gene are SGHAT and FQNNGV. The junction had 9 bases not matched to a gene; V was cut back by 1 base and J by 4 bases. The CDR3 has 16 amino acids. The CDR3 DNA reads TGTGCCAGCAGCTTAGTTCAGGGGGGAGAGGGCACTGAAGCTTTCTTT. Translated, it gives CASSLVQGGEGTEAFF.

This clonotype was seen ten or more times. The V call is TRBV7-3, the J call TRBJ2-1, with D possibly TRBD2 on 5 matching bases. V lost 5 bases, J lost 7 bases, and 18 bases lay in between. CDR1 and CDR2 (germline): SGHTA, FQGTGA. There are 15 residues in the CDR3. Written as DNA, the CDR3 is TGTGCCAGCAGCCAAAGGGTCGGGGAACGAAATGAGCAGTTCTTC. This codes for CASSQRVGERNEQFF.

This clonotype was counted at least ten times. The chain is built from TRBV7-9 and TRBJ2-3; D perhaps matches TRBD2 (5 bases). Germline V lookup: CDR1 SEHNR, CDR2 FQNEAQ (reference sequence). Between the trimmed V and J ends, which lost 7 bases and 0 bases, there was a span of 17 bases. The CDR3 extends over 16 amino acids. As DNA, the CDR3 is TGTGCCAGCAACTCACGGGCAGCGGAGAGCACAGATACGCAGTATTTT. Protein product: CASNSRAAESTDTQYF.

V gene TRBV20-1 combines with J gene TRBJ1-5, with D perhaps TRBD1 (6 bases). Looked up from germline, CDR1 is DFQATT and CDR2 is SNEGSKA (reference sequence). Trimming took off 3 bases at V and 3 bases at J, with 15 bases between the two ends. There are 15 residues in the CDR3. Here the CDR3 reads CSARGVGGPNQPQHF. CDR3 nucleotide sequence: TGCAGTGCTAGGGGAGTGGGGGGGCCCAATCAGCCCCAGCATTTT.

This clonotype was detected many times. The CDR3 reads CASSQETSGSRLENEQFF. The DNA of the CDR3 is TGTGCCAGCAGCCAAGAAACTAGCGGGAGCCGACTGGAGAATGAGCAGTTCTTC. J is TRBJ2-1 and V is TRBV4-2; 11 nucleotides line up with TRBD2. The CDR3 has 18 residues. The ends lost 0 bases at V and 7 bases at J; junction bases unmatched: 11. Germline CDR1 is LGHNA and CDR2 is YNFKEQ.

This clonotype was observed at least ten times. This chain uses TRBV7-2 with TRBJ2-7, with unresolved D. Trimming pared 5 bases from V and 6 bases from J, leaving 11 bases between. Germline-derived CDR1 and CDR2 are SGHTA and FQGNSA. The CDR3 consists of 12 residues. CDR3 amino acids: CASSLLSSEQYF. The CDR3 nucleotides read TGTGCCAGCAGCCTCCTCTCGAGCGAGCAGTACTTC.

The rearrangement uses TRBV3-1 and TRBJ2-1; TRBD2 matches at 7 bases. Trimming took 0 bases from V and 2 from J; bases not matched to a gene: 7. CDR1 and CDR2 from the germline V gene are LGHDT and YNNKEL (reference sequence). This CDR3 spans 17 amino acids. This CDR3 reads CASSQEVVGGPYNEQFF. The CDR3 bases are TGTGCCAGCAGCCAAGAAGTGGTGGGAGGGCCCTACAATGAGCAGTTCTTC.

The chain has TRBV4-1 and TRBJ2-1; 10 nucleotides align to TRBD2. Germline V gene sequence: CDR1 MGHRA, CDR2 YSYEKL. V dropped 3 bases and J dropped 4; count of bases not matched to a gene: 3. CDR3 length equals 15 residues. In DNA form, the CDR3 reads TGCGCCAGCAGCCAGGGGACTAGCGCGTACAATGAGCAGTTCTTC. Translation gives CASSQGTSAYNEQFF.

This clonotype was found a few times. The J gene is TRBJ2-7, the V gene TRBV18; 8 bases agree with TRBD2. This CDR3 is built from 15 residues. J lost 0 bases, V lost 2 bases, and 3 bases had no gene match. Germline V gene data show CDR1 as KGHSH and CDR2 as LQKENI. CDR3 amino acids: CASSPLAGTSYEQYF. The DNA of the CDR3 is TGTGCCAGCTCACCATTAGCGGGAACCTCCTACGAGCAGTACTTC. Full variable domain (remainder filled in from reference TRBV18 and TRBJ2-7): NAGVMQNPRHLVRRRGQEARLRCSPMKGHSHVYWYRQLPEEGLKFMVYLQKENIIDESGMPKERFSAEFPKEGPSILRIQQVVRGDSAAYFCASSPLAGTSYEQYFGPGTRLTVT.

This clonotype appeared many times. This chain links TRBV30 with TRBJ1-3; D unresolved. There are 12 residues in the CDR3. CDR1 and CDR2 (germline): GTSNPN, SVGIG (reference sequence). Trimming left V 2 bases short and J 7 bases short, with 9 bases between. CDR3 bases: TGTGCCTGGAGTATAGGCGGTAACACCATATATTTT. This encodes CAWSIGGNTIYF.

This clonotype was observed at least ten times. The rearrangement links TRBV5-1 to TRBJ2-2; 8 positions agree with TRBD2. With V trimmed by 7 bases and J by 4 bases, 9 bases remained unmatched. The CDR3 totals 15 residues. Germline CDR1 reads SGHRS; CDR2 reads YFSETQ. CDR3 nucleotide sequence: TGCGCCAGCTCCCAAGCGGGAGTAACCACCGGGGAGCTGTTTTTT. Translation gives CASSQAGVTTGELFF.

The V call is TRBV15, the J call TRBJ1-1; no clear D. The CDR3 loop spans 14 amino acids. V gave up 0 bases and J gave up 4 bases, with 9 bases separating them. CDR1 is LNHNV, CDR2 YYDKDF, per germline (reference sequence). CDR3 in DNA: TGTGCCACCAGCAGAGATCCCGGCGGCACTGAAGCTTTCTTT. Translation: CATSRDPGGTEAFF.